A selection of T cell receptor beta chains follows, all from one sample in a study of blood T cells in healthy people across ages. MiXCR was run by TCRdb on the 5' RACE reads, yielding one entry per CDR3 protein. The data hold 920,000 or so distinct CDR3 sequences, with 40% to 45% observed a single time. The sequencing sample was made of blood. Source of these receptors: an older woman in good health. The CDR3 runs from the conserved cysteine through the conserved F or W. The order of the fields is D gene, V gene, clone size, J gene, CDR3 protein, CDR3 DNA. The D gene is left open where the match is weak. Clone size is shown for a subset of rows, as once, few, many or a class of expanded clone.

>TRBD1|TRBV2|-|TRBJ2-7
CASSEGQGGITYEQYF
TGTGCCAGCAGTGAGGGACAGGGGGGGATAACCTACGAGCAGTACTTC
>TRBD2|TRBV12-3/TRBV12-4|-|TRBJ2-3
CASSLAPGLAGEADTQYF
TGTGCCAGCAGTTTAGCACCGGGACTAGCGGGAGAGGCAGATACGCAGTATTTT
>-|TRBV29-1|-|TRBJ2-6
CSAGDGASVLTF
TGCAGCGCCGGGGACGGGGCCAGCGTCCTGACTTTC
>-|TRBV12-3/TRBV12-4|-|TRBJ1-4
CASSFSGPNEKLFF
TGTGCCAGCAGTTTTAGCGGACCTAATGAAAAACTGTTTTTT
>-|TRBV6-2/TRBV6-3|-|TRBJ1-6
CASSYPTGQSSYNSPLHF
TGTGCCAGCAGTTACCCGACCGGGCAGAGCTCCTATAATTCACCCCTCCACTTT
>-|TRBV5-1|-|TRBJ2-2
CASSFPGPNTGELFF
TGCGCCAGCAGCTTTCCGGGGCCGAACACCGGGGAGCTGTTTTTT
>-|TRBV7-2|few|TRBJ1-2
CASSFGDRNYGYTF
TGTGCCAGCAGCTTCGGAGACAGGAACTATGGCTACACCTTC
>TRBD2|TRBV15|-|TRBJ2-3
CVTSRGTSGMGDTQYF
TGTGTCACCAGCAGAGGGACTAGCGGGATGGGAGATACGCAGTATTTT
>-|TRBV20-1|-|TRBJ2-3
CSARDGSSVDTQYF
TGCAGTGCTAGAGACGGGAGTAGTGTAGATACGCAGTATTTT
>-|TRBV20-1|-|TRBJ2-5
CSARGGGGTQYF
TGCAGTGCTAGAGGGGGAGGGGGGACCCAGTACTTC
>-|TRBV20-1|-|TRBJ2-5
CSARDMGWKETQYF
TGCAGTGCTAGAGATATGGGTTGGAAAGAGACCCAGTACTTC
>-|TRBV20-1|-|TRBJ2-2
CSARALGRGDTGELFF
TGCAGTGCTAGAGCCCTAGGGAGGGGGGACACCGGGGAGCTGTTTTTT
>TRBD1|TRBV12-3/TRBV12-4|-|TRBJ1-2
CASMAGGEYGYTF
TGTGCCAGCATGGCAGGGGGGGAATATGGCTACACCTTC
>-|TRBV5-1|few|TRBJ1-2
CASSLGEVGPYGYTF
TGCGCCAGCAGCTTGGGAGAGGTGGGCCCCTATGGCTACACCTTC
>-|TRBV27|-|TRBJ2-6
CASSSLGSGANALTF
TGTGCCAGCAGTTCACTGGGCTCTGGGGCCAACGCCCTGACTTTC
>-|TRBV29-1|many|TRBJ2-7
CSVGPRGEQYF
TGCAGCGTTGGTCCCCGGGGCGAGCAGTACTTC
>-|TRBV7-9|once|TRBJ1-1
CASSPPANTEAFF
TGTGCCAGCAGCCCCCCAGCGAACACTGAAGCTTTCTTT
>TRBD2|TRBV28|-|TRBJ2-7
CASMGLAGVGEQYF
TGTGCCAGCATGGGACTTGCGGGAGTAGGCGAGCAGTACTTC
>TRBD2|TRBV7-9|-|TRBJ2-3
CASVTSGIGADTQYF
TGTGCCAGCGTCACAAGCGGGATTGGCGCAGATACGCAGTATTTT
>-|TRBV6-5|-|TRBJ2-6
CASSDSRGANVLTF
TGTGCCAGCAGCGACTCACGTGGGGCCAACGTCCTGACTTTC
>TRBD1|TRBV24-1|-|TRBJ2-7
CAASDRTGRNEQYF
TGTGCCGCCAGTGACAGGACAGGGCGAAATGAGCAGTACTTC
>-|TRBV3-1|-|TRBJ2-7
CASSQDVPHTLYEQYF
TGTGCCAGCAGCCAAGATGTTCCCCATACCCTCTACGAGCAGTACTTC
>-|TRBV29-1|-|TRBJ2-1
CSVETAYNEQFF
TGCAGCGTTGAGACAGCTTACAATGAGCAGTTCTTC
>TRBD1|TRBV2|-|TRBJ1-6
CASSDTGGSPLHF
TGTGCCAGCAGTGACACAGGGGGGTCACCCCTCCACTTT
>TRBD2|TRBV28|few|TRBJ2-3
CASSRHTGTSGSEDTQYF
TGTGCCAGCAGTCGTCATACCGGGACTAGCGGGAGTGAAGATACGCAGTATTTT
>-|TRBV5-1|few|TRBJ2-6
CASSFGGTSSGANVLTF
TGCGCCAGCAGCTTCGGAGGGACCAGCTCTGGGGCCAACGTCCTGACTTTC
>-|TRBV28|few|TRBJ2-7
CASSSGTVAYEQYF
TGTGCCAGCAGTTCCGGGACCGTTGCCTACGAGCAGTACTTC
>TRBD2|TRBV18|few|TRBJ2-7
CASSPTEGTSAYEQYF
TGTGCCAGCTCACCCACCGAGGGGACTAGCGCCTACGAGCAGTACTTC
>-|TRBV7-2|many|TRBJ1-2
CASSFKGSPMGYTF
TGTGCCAGCAGCTTTAAGGGCAGTCCTATGGGCTACACCTTC
>TRBD2|TRBV12-3/TRBV12-4|-|TRBJ2-3
CASSRRGTSGSRADTQYF
TGTGCCAGCAGCCGACGAGGGACTAGCGGGAGTCGGGCGGATACGCAGTATTTT